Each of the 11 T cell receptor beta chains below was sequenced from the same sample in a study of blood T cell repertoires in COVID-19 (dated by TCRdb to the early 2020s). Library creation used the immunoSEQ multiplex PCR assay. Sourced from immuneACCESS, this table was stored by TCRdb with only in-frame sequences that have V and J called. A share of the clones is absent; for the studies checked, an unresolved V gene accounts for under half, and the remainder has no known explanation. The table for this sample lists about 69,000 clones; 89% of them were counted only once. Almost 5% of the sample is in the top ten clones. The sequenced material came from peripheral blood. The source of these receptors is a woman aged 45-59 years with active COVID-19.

The CDR3 DNA reads as TGCGCCAGCAGCTTTCGGACTAGCGGGAGGTCCGGAACCGGGGAGCTGTTTTTT. Its translation: CASSFRTSGRSGTGELFF. V and J are TRBV5-1 and TRBJ2-2, with 14 bases identical to TRBD2. Germline trimming cut 2 bases from V and 5 bases from J; bases unmatched to any gene: 8. This CDR3 spans 18 amino acids. Germline CDR1 is SGHRS and CDR2 is YFSETQ. The full variable domain, rest sourced from reference TRBV5-1 and TRBJ2-2, is KAGVTQTPRYLIKTRGQQVTLSCSPISGHRSVSWYQQTPGQGLQFLFEYFSETQRNKGNFPGRFSGRQFSNSRSEMNVSTLELGDSALYLCASSFRTSGRSGTGELFFGEGSRLTVL.

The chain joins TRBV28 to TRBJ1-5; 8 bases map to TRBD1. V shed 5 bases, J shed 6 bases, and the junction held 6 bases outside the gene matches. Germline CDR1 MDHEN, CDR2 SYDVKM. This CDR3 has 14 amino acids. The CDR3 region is CASSTGQGTQPQHF. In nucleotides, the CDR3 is TGTGCCAGCAGTACCGGACAGGGCACTCAGCCCCAGCATTTT.

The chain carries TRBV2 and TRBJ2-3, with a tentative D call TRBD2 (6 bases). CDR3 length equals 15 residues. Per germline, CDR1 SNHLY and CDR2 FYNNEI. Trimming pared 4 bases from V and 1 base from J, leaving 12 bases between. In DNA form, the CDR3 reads TGTGCCAGCAGTGCGTCCCTAGCGCGCACAGATACGCAGTATTTT. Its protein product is CASSASLARTDTQYF.

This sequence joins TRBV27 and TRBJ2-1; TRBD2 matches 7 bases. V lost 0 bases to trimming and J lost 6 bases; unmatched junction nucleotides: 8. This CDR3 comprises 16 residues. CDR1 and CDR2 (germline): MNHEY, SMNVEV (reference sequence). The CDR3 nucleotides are TGTGCCAGCAGTTTATCTGGGGCTAGCGGTCTCAATGAGCAGTTCTTC. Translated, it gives CASSLSGASGLNEQFF.

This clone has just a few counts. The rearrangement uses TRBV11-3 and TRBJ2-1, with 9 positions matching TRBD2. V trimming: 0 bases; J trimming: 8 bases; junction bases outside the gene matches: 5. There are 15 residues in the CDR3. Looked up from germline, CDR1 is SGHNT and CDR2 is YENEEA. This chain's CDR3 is CASSLEAGGPDEQFF. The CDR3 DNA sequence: TGTGCCAGCAGCTTAGAGGCGGGAGGGCCCGATGAGCAGTTCTTC.

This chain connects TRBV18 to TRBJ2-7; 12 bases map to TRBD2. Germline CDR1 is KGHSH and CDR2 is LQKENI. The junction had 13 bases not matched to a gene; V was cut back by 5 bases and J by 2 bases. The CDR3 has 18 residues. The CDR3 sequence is CASSAAETSGSTTYEQYF. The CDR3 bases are TGTGCCAGCTCAGCCGCTGAGACTAGCGGGAGTACGACCTACGAGCAGTACTTC.

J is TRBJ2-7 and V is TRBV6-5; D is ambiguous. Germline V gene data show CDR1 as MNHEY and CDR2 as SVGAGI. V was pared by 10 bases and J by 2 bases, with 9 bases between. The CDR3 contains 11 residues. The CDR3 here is CATTLAYEQYF. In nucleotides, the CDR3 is TGTGCCACCACTCTGGCCTACGAGCAGTACTTC.

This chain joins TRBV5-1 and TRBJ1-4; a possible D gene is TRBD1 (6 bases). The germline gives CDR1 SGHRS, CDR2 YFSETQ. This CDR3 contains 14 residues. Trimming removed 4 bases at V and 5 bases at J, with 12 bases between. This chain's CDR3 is CASSERDTNEKLFF. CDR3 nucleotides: TGCGCCAGCAGCGAGAGGGACACGAATGAAAAACTGTTTTTT. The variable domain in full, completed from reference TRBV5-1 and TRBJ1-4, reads KAGVTQTPRYLIKTRGQQVTLSCSPISGHRSVSWYQQTPGQGLQFLFEYFSETQRNKGNFPGRFSGRQFSNSRSEMNVSTLELGDSALYLCASSERDTNEKLFFGSGTQLSVL.

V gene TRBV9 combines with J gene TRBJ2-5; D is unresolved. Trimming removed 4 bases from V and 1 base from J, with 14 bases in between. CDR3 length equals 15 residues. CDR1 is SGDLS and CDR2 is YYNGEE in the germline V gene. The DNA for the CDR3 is TGTGCCAGCAGCCCCAATTGGGCAGTCCAAGAGACCCAGTACTTC. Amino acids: CASSPNWAVQETQYF. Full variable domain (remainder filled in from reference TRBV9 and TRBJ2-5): DSGVTQTPKHLITATGQRVTLRCSPRSGDLSVYWYQQSLDQGLQFLIQYYNGEERAKGNILERFSAQQFPDLHSELNLSSLELGDSALYFCASSPNWAVQETQYFGPGTRLLVL.

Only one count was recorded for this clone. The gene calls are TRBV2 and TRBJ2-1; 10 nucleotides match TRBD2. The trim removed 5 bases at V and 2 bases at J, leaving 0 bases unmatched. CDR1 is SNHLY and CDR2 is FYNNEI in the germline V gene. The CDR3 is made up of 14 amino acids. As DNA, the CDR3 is TGTGCCAGCAGTAGCGGGAGGGCCTACAATGAGCAGTTCTTC. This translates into CASSSGRAYNEQFF.

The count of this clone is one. The DNA of the CDR3 is TGCAGTGCCCCGAGGTCCTACGAGCAGTACTTC. Translation gives CSAPRSYEQYF. The J gene is TRBJ2-7, the V gene TRBV20-1; D gene ambiguous. Germline CDR1 is DFQATT and CDR2 is SNEGSKA (reference sequence). V was trimmed by 6 bases and J by 1 base, leaving 7 bases between them. The CDR3 covers 11 residues.